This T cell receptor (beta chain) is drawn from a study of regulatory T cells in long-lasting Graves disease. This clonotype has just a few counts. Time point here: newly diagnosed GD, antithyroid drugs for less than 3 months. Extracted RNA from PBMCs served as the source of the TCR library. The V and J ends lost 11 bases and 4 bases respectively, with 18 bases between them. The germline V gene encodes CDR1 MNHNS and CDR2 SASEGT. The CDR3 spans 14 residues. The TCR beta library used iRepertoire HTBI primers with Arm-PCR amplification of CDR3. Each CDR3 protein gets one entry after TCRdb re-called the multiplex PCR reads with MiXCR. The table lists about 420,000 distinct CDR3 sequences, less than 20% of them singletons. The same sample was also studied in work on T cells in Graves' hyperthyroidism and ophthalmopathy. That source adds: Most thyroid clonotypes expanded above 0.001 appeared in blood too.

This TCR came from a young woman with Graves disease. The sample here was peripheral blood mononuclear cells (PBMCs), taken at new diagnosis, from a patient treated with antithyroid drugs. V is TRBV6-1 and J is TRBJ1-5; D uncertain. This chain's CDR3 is CAGITDDNNQPQHF. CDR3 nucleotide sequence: TGTGCCGGTATAACAGACGATAATAATCAGCCCCAGCATTTT.